These T cell receptor beta chains were read from a single sample in a study of T cell responses to AZD1222 COVID-19 vaccine. Sequenced by immunoSEQ multiplex PCR; TCRdb stores in-frame clones only, minus some. The data hold 30,000 to 50,000 clones, with over 75% observed a single time. Specimen: peripheral blood, collected 28 days after the second dose of the MenACWY control vaccine. The receptors originated from an adult who received the MenACWY meningococcal vaccine as a control. CDR3s include the opening cysteine and the closing phenylalanine or tryptophan. The D gene is left open where the match is weak. Only part of the rows carry a size: once, few, many, or a class if the clone is expanded.

- TRBD1 TRBJ2-4 TRBV5-6 CASSLSPDRAVVPKNIQYF TGTGCCAGCAGCTTGTCGCCGGACAGGGCCGTGGTTCCCAAAAACATTCAGTACTTC
- TRBD2 TRBJ2-5 TRBV9 CASSPGGSGSGWGRETQYF TGTGCCAGCAGCCCTGGTGGGAGCGGGAGTGGATGGGGCAGAGAGACCCAGTACTTC
- TRBD2 TRBJ2-2 TRBV5-6 CASSPMWEGAGELFF TGTGCCAGCAGCCCGATGTGGGAGGGCGCCGGGGAGCTGTTTTTT
- TRBD2 TRBJ2-5 TRBV12-3/TRBV12-4 CASESGSSETQYF TGTGCCAGTGAAAGCGGGAGTTCGGAGACCCAGTACTTC
- - TRBJ2-3 TRBV12-3/TRBV12-4 CASSLSVTDTQYF TGTGCCAGCAGTTTATCGGTCACAGATACGCAGTATTTT
- TRBD2 TRBJ2-1 TRBV7-3 CASSWGLANEQFF TGTGCCAGCAGCTGGGGACTAGCGAACGAGCAGTTCTTC
- - TRBJ2-5 TRBV9 CASSARSEETQYF TGTGCCAGCAGCGCACGATCCGAAGAGACCCAGTACTTC
- TRBD1 TRBJ1-4 TRBV6-5 CASSRDRADEKLFF TGTGCCAGCAGCCGAGACAGGGCCGATGAAAAACTGTTTTTT
- - TRBJ2-7 TRBV19 CASSLAGYYEQYF TGTGCCAGTAGTCTAGCAGGATACTACGAGCAGTACTTC
- - TRBJ2-3 TRBV28 CASSGLLVRTDTQYF TGTGCCAGCAGTGGACTTTTAGTACGCACAGATACGCAGTATTTT
once - TRBJ2-1 TRBV28 CASKTSQSYNEQFF TGTGCCAGCAAAACTAGCCAGTCCTACAATGAGCAGTTCTTC
once - TRBJ2-3 TRBV2 CASSDRRTDTQYF TGTGCCAGCAGTGATCGTCGCACAGATACGCAGTATTTT
- - TRBJ2-1 TRBV2 CASNGQAFNEQFF TGTGCCAGCAATGGACAAGCGTTCAATGAGCAGTTCTTC
- - TRBJ2-7 TRBV24-1 CATSYGDGYEQYF TGTGCCACCAGCTACGGGGACGGCTACGAGCAGTACTTC
- TRBD1 TRBJ1-5 TRBV18 CASSPGQGQGQPQHF TGTGCCAGCTCACCTGGACAGGGGCAAGGGCAGCCCCAGCATTTT
- TRBD2 TRBJ2-1 TRBV3-1/TRBV3-2 CASSQVAGGYNEQFF TGTGCCAGCAGCCAAGTCGCGGGAGGGTACAATGAGCAGTTCTTC
once - TRBJ1-1 TRBV12-3/TRBV12-4 CASSFGSTEAFF TGTGCCAGCAGTTTCGGGTCCACTGAAGCTTTCTTT
- TRBD2 TRBJ2-1 TRBV23-1 CASTTSLAGGINEQFF TGCGCCAGCACCACTTCACTAGCGGGAGGGATCAATGAGCAGTTCTTC
- - TRBJ1-6 TRBV5-5 CASSLGTGNNSPLHF TGTGCCAGCAGCTTGGGTACAGGGAATAATTCACCCCTCCACTTT
- TRBD1 TRBJ1-5 TRBV5-6 CASSRGGGGVQPQHF TGTGCCAGCAGCCGAGGGGGAGGGGGCGTTCAGCCCCAGCATTTT
- - TRBJ1-1 TRBV27 CASSLLGAGMNTEAFF TGTGCCAGCAGTTTACTGGGGGCGGGGATGAACACTGAAGCTTTCTTT
- - TRBJ2-7 TRBV2 CASSGSPYEQYF TGTGCCAGCAGTGGTAGTCCCTACGAGCAGTACTTC
- - TRBJ1-6 TRBV6-1 CASSETALLYNSPLHF TGTGCCAGCAGTGAAACAGCGCTCCTCTATAATTCACCCCTCCACTTT
- TRBD1 TRBJ2-3 TRBV6-2/TRBV6-3 CASSYPKGAKFADTQYF TGTGCCAGCAGTTACCCCAAGGGGGCCAAGTTCGCAGATACGCAGTATTTT
- - TRBJ2-3 TRBV10-2 CASRTEADTQYF TGCGCCAGCAGGACGGAAGCGGATACGCAGTATTTT
- TRBD2 TRBJ2-2 TRBV27 CASRRLFGLAGEWAGELFF TGTGCCAGCAGACGACTATTCGGACTAGCGGGAGAATGGGCCGGGGAGCTGTTTTTT
- TRBD2 TRBJ2-2 TRBV18 CASSPLGLAGETGELFF TGTGCCAGCTCACCATTGGGACTAGCGGGAGAAACCGGGGAGCTGTTTTTT
- TRBD2 TRBJ2-1 TRBV6-5 CASSYNGLEYNEQFF TGTGCCAGCAGTTATAATGGACTAGAATACAATGAGCAGTTCTTC
- TRBD1 TRBJ2-7 TRBV28 CASSVTGDRYEQYF TGTGCCAGCAGTGTGACAGGGGACCGCTACGAGCAGTACTTC
- TRBD1 TRBJ2-7 TRBV19 CASRRTGAAYEQYF TGTGCCAGTAGAAGGACAGGGGCAGCCTACGAGCAGTACTTC
- - TRBJ1-2 TRBV6-5 CASKAATNNYGYTF TGTGCCAGCAAGGCAGCTACGAACAACTATGGCTACACCTTC
- TRBD2 TRBJ2-1 TRBV27 CASSFREGQGNEQFF TGTGCCAGCAGTTTTCGGGAGGGCCAGGGTAATGAGCAGTTCTTC
- - TRBJ2-3 TRBV5-1 CASSVGASIDTQYF TGCGCCAGCAGCGTTGGGGCCTCGATTGATACGCAGTATTTT
- - TRBJ2-1 TRBV7-3 CASSLRHNEQFF TGTGCCAGCAGCTTAAGGCACAATGAGCAGTTCTTC
- - TRBJ2-7 TRBV5-1 CASSLVEATSEQYF TGCGCCAGCAGCTTGGTTGAGGCCACATCCGAGCAGTACTTC
once - TRBJ2-1 TRBV5-1 CASRAQRTTYNEQFF TGCGCCAGCAGAGCACAGCGCACGACCTACAATGAGCAGTTCTTC
- - TRBJ1-1 TRBV4-1 CASSQDRLSAREAFF TGCGCCAGCAGCCAAGATCGGTTGTCTGCCAGAGAGGCTTTCTTT
- - TRBJ2-1 TRBV24-1 CATSGVQGGNEQFF TGTGCCACCAGTGGCGTACAGGGTGGGAATGAGCAGTTCTTC
- - TRBJ2-7 TRBV3-1/TRBV3-2 CASSQDRQPSYEQYF TGTGCCAGCAGCCAAGATCGACAGCCCTCCTACGAGCAGTACTTC